This T cell receptor (beta chain) originates from a study of shared T cell receptors in the human thymus. TCRdb keeps only in-frame clones here, not all; method: immunoSEQ multiplex PCR. The sample has roughly 500,000 clones; about four fifths are singletons. CDR3 length equals 15 residues. Germline V gene sequence: CDR1 SGHDN, CDR2 FVKESK. Between the trimmed V and J ends, which lost 4 bases and 4 bases, there was a span of 14 bases. These same data were also listed under a study on human thymus T cells. As that study records: Use of V and J genes seemed skewed within the thymic and blood repertoires. Related research found strongly overlapping thymic repertoires in unrelated individuals.

This chain joins TRBV14 and TRBJ2-1; tentatively, D is TRBD1 (6 bases). Material: thymocytes. This clonotype was obtained from a boy under two years old with a congenital heart defect. This chain's CDR3 is CASSRRDNEYNEQFF. CDR3 sequence (DNA): TGTGCCAGCAGCCGCCGGGACAATGAATACAATGAGCAGTTCTTC. Using reference TRBV14 and TRBJ2-1 for the parts outside the CDR3, the full variable domain is EAGVTQFPSHSVIEKGQTVTLRCDPISGHDNLYWYRRVMGKEIKFLLHFVKESKQDESGMPNNRFLAERTGGTYSTLKVQPAELEDSGVYFCASSRRDNEYNEQFFGPGTRLTVL.